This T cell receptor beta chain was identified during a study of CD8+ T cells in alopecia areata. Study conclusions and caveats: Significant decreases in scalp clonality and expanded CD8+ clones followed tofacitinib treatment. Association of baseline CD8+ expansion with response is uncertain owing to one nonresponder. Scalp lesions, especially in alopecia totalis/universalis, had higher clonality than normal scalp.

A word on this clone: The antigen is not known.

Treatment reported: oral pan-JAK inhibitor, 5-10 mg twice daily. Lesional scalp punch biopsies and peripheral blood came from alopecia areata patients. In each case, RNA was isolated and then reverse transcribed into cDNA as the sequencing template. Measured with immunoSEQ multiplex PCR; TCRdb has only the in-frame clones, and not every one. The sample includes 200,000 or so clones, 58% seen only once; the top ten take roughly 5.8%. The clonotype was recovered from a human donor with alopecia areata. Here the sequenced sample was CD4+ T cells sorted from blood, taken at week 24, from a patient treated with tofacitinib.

The CDR3 region is CASSPGLADYNEQFF. In DNA form, the CDR3 reads TGCGCCAGCAGCCCGGGACTAGCGGACTACAATGAGCAGTTCTTC. The rearrangement links TRBV4-1 to TRBJ2-1, with 11 bases fitting TRBD2. Germline V CDR1 and CDR2: MGHRA, YSYEKL. The length of the CDR3 is 15 residues. The J segment lost 3 bases and the V segment lost 4 bases, leaving 2 bases of the junction unmatched.